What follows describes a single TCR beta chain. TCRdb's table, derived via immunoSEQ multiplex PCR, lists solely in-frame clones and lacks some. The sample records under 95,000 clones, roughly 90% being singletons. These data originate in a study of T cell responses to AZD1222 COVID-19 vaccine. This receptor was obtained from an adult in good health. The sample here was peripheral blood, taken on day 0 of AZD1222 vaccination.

CDR3 sequence reads: CASTPGDEVQPQHF. CDR3 bases: TGTGCCAGCACACCAGGGGATGAGGTTCAGCCCCAGCATTTT. The genes are TRBV6-5 and TRBJ1-5; D perhaps matches TRBD1 (6 bases). V lost 7 bases and J 6 bases, leaving 16 bases between the germline ends. The CDR3 is 14 residues long. The germline V gene encodes CDR1 MNHEY and CDR2 SVGAGI.